The 32 T cell receptor beta chains in this list originate from one sample, sequenced in a study of shared clonotypes between healthy human individuals. TCRdb's copy holds only in-frame clones and misses some; the assay was immunoSEQ multiplex PCR. The sample includes more than 2 million clones, over 85% of them seen just once. The specimen sequenced was naive CD4+ T cells sorted from blood. The subset is: CD45RA+ positively selected. The receptor set was obtained from a man between 18 and 35 years old in good health.

The chain recombines TRBV19 with TRBJ2-7; possible D gene TRBD2, 6 bases. This CDR3 comprises 15 residues. V was clipped by 6 bases and J by 7 bases, with 22 bases between them. In germline, CDR1 is LNHDA, CDR2 SQIVND (reference sequence). The CDR3 here is CASRTGSEIAGEQYF. CDR3 coding DNA: TGTGCCAGTAGGACCGGGAGCGAGATCGCGGGGGAGCAGTACTTC.

CDR3 in amino acids: CASSQGMGFGTPYNEQFF. The DNA for the CDR3 is TGTGCCAGCAGCCAAGGAATGGGCTTTGGGACACCTTACAATGAGCAGTTCTTC. The chain combines TRBV4-2 with TRBJ2-1; D may be TRBD1 (6 bases). The CDR3 totals 18 residues. V was shortened by 1 base and J by 4 bases, with 20 bases between the two germline ends. Germline loops: CDR1 LGHNA, CDR2 YNFKEQ.

V is TRBV7-9 and J is TRBJ2-1; D is undetermined. The germline CDR1 and CDR2 sequences are SEHNR and FQNEAQ (reference sequence). The length of the CDR3 is 15 residues. V lost 2 bases, J lost 8 bases, and 16 bases lay in between. The CDR3 region is CASSLHGLLDYEQFF. The CDR3 DNA reads as TGTGCCAGCAGCTTACATGGTCTTCTTGACTATGAGCAGTTCTTC. Variable domain in full (rest from reference TRBV7-9 and TRBJ2-1): DTGVSQNPRHKITKRGQNVTFRCDPISEHNRLYWYRQTLGQGPEFLTYFQNEAQLEKSRLLSDRFSAERPKGSFSTLEIQRTEQGDSAMYLCASSLHGLLDYEQFFGPGTRLTVL.

V gene TRBV6-5 combines with J gene TRBJ1-6, with a tentative D call TRBD1 (6 bases). V shed 2 bases and J shed 9 bases, with 14 bases lying between them. The germline gives CDR1 MNHEY, CDR2 SVGAGI. This CDR3 comprises 15 residues. Here the CDR3 reads CASSYRNPGASPLHF. The CDR3, as DNA: TGTGCCAGCAGTTACCGAAACCCAGGGGCTTCACCCCTCCACTTT.

The rearrangement uses TRBV2 and TRBJ1-2, with 9 bases matching TRBD1. The CDR3 is made up of 14 amino acids. With V trimmed by 8 bases and J by 4 bases, 8 bases remained unmatched. The germline V gene encodes CDR1 SNHLY and CDR2 FYNNEI. The CDR3 DNA follows: TGTGCCAGCCAACCGGGACAGGGCGGCTATGGCTACACCTTC. Residues: CASQPGQGGYGYTF.

The chain carries TRBV7-2 and TRBJ2-2; 9 bases match TRBD1. The CDR3 contains 15 residues. With 5 bases clipped from V and 3 bases from J, the junction kept 4 bases outside the gene matches. CDR1 is SGHTA and CDR2 is FQGNSA in the germline V gene. The chain's CDR3 is CASSPGTGYTGELFF. In DNA, the CDR3 is TGTGCCAGCAGCCCCGGGACAGGGTACACCGGGGAGCTGTTTTTT.

As for this clone: The junction departs from germline at one end; a sequencing error may be responsible. The chain uses TRBV18 and TRBJ2-5; 7 bases line up with TRBD1. Germline V gives CDR1 KGHSH, CDR2 LQKENI. CDR3 length: 14 residues. CDR3 nucleotides: TGTGCCAGCTCCCCCTGGACAGGCCAAGGGACCCAGTACTTC. Protein product: CASSPWTGQGTQYF.

The chain is built from TRBV7-8 and TRBJ2-7; D ambiguous. The CDR3 is 16 residues long. CDR1 and CDR2 (germline): SGHVS, FQNEAQ. V shed 0 bases and J shed 0 bases, with 12 bases lying between them. Written as DNA, the CDR3 is TGTGCCAGCAGCTTAGCTAGCCCCAGGAGCTCCTACGAGCAGTACTTC. Its protein is CASSLASPRSSYEQYF.

This chain joins TRBV6-5 and TRBJ1-1; a weak D match, TRBD1 (6 bases). From germline, CDR1 is MNHEY and CDR2 SVGAGI. CDR3 length: 16 residues. Trimming left V 2 bases short and J 5 bases short, with 18 bases between. The CDR3 nucleotides are TGTGCCAGCAGTTACAAGGGGGGCAGGGGCGGGACTGAAGCTTTCTTT. Protein sequence: CASSYKGGRGGTEAFF.

The chain joins TRBV9 to TRBJ2-5, with TRBD2 as a possible D gene (6 bases). With the DNA end fitting TRBJ2-7 better, the J assignment may be wrong. Germline lookup yields CDR1 SGDLS and CDR2 YYNGEE. The CDR3 length is 13 residues. The CDR3 coding sequence is TGTGCCAGCGGCCGGGAGCCCACCTACGAGCAGTACTTC. Protein sequence: CASGREPTYEQYF.

This rearrangement joins TRBV2 to TRBJ2-3; D perhaps matches TRBD2 (5 bases). The CDR3 length is 13 residues. V gave up 6 bases and J gave up 1 base, with 8 bases separating them. Germline-derived CDR1 and CDR2 are SNHLY and FYNNEI. The chain's CDR3 is CASSTRGTDTQYF. CDR3 sequence (DNA): TGTGCCAGCAGCACTAGGGGCACAGATACGCAGTATTTT.

V gene TRBV5-4 combines with J gene TRBJ2-2; tentatively, D is TRBD2 (5 bases). This CDR3 region has 15 residues. Germline assignment: CDR1 SGHNT and CDR2 YYREEE (reference sequence). The ends were cut back, 4 bases at V and 7 bases at J, with 17 bases in the middle. Written as DNA, the CDR3 is TGTGCCAGCAGCCGCGCGGGCCTCCCCGGCGGGGAGCTGTTTTTT. Its translation: CASSRAGLPGGELFF. The variable domain in full, with the rest retrieved from reference TRBV5-4 and TRBJ2-2, is ETGVTQSPTHLIKTRGQQVTLRCSSQSGHNTVSWYQQALGQGPQFIFQYYREEENGRGNFPPRFSGLQFPNYSSELNVNALELDDSALYLCASSRAGLPGGELFFGEGSRLTVL.

This clone occurred once. The V gene is TRBV5-4, the J gene TRBJ2-7, with D maybe TRBD1 (6 bases). Germline CDR1 and CDR2: SGHNT and YYREEE (reference sequence). V was shortened by 0 bases and J by 1 base, with 14 bases between the two germline ends. The length of the CDR3 is 16 residues. The CDR3 DNA reads TGTGCCAGCAGCTTGGCCGACAGGTTCGGGTCCTACGAGCAGTACTTC. Encoded protein: CASSLADRFGSYEQYF.

CDR3 nucleotide sequence: TGTGCCAGCAGCAAGGAGGGGGGGCCGCAAGAGACCCAGTACTTC. Translated, it gives CASSKEGGPQETQYF. V and J are TRBV7-2 and TRBJ2-5, with TRBD2 as a possible D gene (7 bases). Trimming took off 5 bases at V and 2 bases at J, with 15 bases between the two ends. Looked up from germline, CDR1 is SGHTA and CDR2 is FQGNSA. The CDR3 spans 15 residues.

V usage is TRBV5-4 and J usage is TRBJ1-5; maybe TRBD1 (6 bases). V was clipped by 4 bases and J by 4 bases, with 9 bases between them. This CDR3 has 13 amino acids. CDR1 and CDR2 from the germline V gene are SGHNT and YYREEE (reference sequence). The CDR3 is CASSKQGNQPQHF. The CDR3 DNA reads TGTGCCAGCAGCAAACAGGGTAATCAGCCCCAGCATTTT.

This clone was found once. V usage is TRBV27 and J usage is TRBJ2-7; D assignment may be TRBD1 or TRBD2 (5 bases each). CDR3 size: 17 residues. V was trimmed by 0 bases and J by 4 bases, leaving 19 bases between them. Germline V gene lookup returns CDR1 MNHEY and CDR2 SMNVEV (reference sequence). In DNA, the CDR3 is TGTGCCAGCAGTTTATCTTCGGGGACCCCGAATTTATACGAGCAGTACTTC. Its translation is CASSLSSGTPNLYEQYF.

This sequence joins TRBV6-1 and TRBJ2-7; 11 nucleotides agree with TRBD2. Germline assignment: CDR1 MNHNS and CDR2 SASEGT. V lost 4 bases, J lost 2 bases, and 4 bases stayed unmatched. This CDR3 comprises 15 residues. The CDR3 sequence: CASSGELAGAYEQYF. As DNA, the CDR3 is TGTGCCAGCAGTGGAGAACTAGCGGGGGCCTACGAGCAGTACTTC.

The genes are TRBV6-1 and TRBJ1-5; D might be TRBD1 (5 bases). The CDR3 sequence is 15 residues long. V lost 4 bases, J lost 0 bases, and 10 bases lay in between. Germline CDR1 and CDR2: MNHNS and SASEGT. For the CDR3, the DNA is TGTGCCAGCAGTGGAGGGGCTAATAGCAATCAGCCCCAGCATTTT. Translated, it gives CASSGGANSNQPQHF.

This clone was recorded a few times. This chain links TRBV4-1 with TRBJ2-7, with D unresolved. The germline V gene has CDR1 MGHRA and CDR2 YSYEKL. Trimming stripped 4 bases from V and 5 bases from J, with 12 bases between. The CDR3 loop spans 13 amino acids. The CDR3 nucleotides are TGCGCCAGCAGCCGACAAGAGTGGGACGAGCAGTACTTC. As protein: CASSRQEWDEQYF.

This clone appeared once. The rearrangement joins TRBV6-5 to TRBJ1-2; D is possibly TRBD1 (6 bases). CDR1 MNHEY and CDR2 SVGAGI come from the germline V gene. The CDR3 is 12 residues long. V gave up 7 bases and J gave up 3 bases, with 9 bases separating them. CDR3 coding DNA: TGTGCCAGCAAGGCAGGGGACTATGGCTACACCTTC. Translation: CASKAGDYGYTF.

In the case of this clone: Other DNA sequences from this sample encode an identical CDR3 as well. The chain employs TRBV2 and TRBJ1-1; perhaps TRBD1 as D (5 bases). V was shortened by 3 bases and J by 5 bases, with 10 bases between the two germline ends. Germline CDR1 is SNHLY and CDR2 is FYNNEI. The CDR3 is 13 residues long. The DNA of the CDR3 is TGTGCCAGCAGTGAGGGGGTGTGGACTGAAGCTTTCTTT. It specifies CASSEGVWTEAFF.

This chain connects TRBV6-6 to TRBJ1-5; 9 bases are a match to TRBD1. This CDR3 contains 14 residues. Germline CDR1 reads MNHNY; CDR2 reads SVGAGI (reference sequence). V lost 7 bases and J lost 6; bases outside the gene matches: 7. CDR3 region: CASNGGQGSQPQHF. DNA of the CDR3: TGTGCCAGCAACGGGGGACAGGGAAGTCAGCCCCAGCATTTT.

This rearrangement joins TRBV6-5 to TRBJ2-1; 10 bases are shared with TRBD2. J lost 15 bases, V lost 2 bases, and 4 bases had no gene match. The CDR3 contains 12 residues. Germline loops: CDR1 MNHEY, CDR2 SVGAGI. CDR3 nucleotides: TGTGCCAGCAGTTACCTAGCGGGAGAGAGGTTCTTC. It is translated as CASSYLAGERFF.

CDR3 coding DNA: TGTGCCAGCAGTGTCAGGGTCGGCTCTAATGAAAAACTGTTTTTT. It is translated as CASSVRVGSNEKLFF. The rearrangement uses TRBV6-1 and TRBJ1-4; TRBD1 might be the D (5 bases). The germline V and J ends were trimmed by 4 bases and 3 bases, with 12 bases remaining between them. CDR1 is MNHNS and CDR2 is SASEGT in the germline V gene. This CDR3 has 15 residues.

This chain connects TRBV27 to TRBJ1-6; TRBD1 aligns across 8 bases. V gave up 3 bases and J gave up 4 bases; unmatched junction bases: 8. Per the germline V gene, CDR1 is MNHEY and CDR2 is SMNVEV (reference sequence). CDR3 length: 17 amino acids. The CDR3: CASSFGSGGFYNSPLHF. The CDR3, as DNA: TGTGCCAGCAGTTTTGGGTCAGGGGGCTTTTATAATTCACCCCTCCACTTT.

This clone was detected only once. The chain couples TRBV11-2 to TRBJ2-7; 8 bases line up with TRBD2. The junction had 5 bases not matched to a gene; V was cut back by 1 base and J by 3 bases. The CDR3 runs to 15 residues. Germline V gives CDR1 SGHAT, CDR2 FQNNGV. The CDR3 nucleotides read TGTGCCAGCAGCTTAGCGGGGGGGACCTTCTACGAGCAGTACTTC. Its translation: CASSLAGGTFYEQYF. The whole variable domain, filled in from reference TRBV11-2 and TRBJ2-7, reads EAGVAQSPRYKIIEKRQSVAFWCNPISGHATLYWYQQILGQGPKLLIQFQNNGVVDDSQLPKDRFSAERLKGVDSTLKIQPAKLEDSAVYLCASSLAGGTFYEQYFGPGTRLTVT.

The chain employs TRBV2 and TRBJ1-1, with 9 positions matching TRBD1. CDR3 length equals 14 residues. Germline V gives CDR1 SNHLY, CDR2 FYNNEI. With V trimmed by 4 bases and J by 4 bases, 4 bases remained unmatched. The chain's CDR3 is CASSGTGVVTEAFF. In nucleotides, the CDR3 is TGTGCCAGCAGTGGGACAGGGGTAGTCACTGAAGCTTTCTTT.

The CDR3 DNA reads as TGTGCCAGCAGCCTTGGAGGGAGGAGCTCCTACAATGAGCAGTTCTTC. Translated: CASSLGGRSSYNEQFF. The chain is built from TRBV5-4 and TRBJ2-1, with D tentatively TRBD2 (6 bases). Germline assignment: CDR1 SGHNT and CDR2 YYREEE (reference sequence). V gave up 4 bases and J gave up 0 bases, with 14 bases separating them. The CDR3 consists of 16 residues.

This chain uses TRBV7-2 with TRBJ2-5, with unresolved D. Deletions cut 1 base from V and 1 base from J, with 7 bases between. From germline, CDR1 is SGHTA and CDR2 FQGNSA. The CDR3 is 14 amino acids. The CDR3 sequence is CASSLVSSQETQYF. CDR3 nucleotides: TGTGCCAGCAGCTTAGTTAGCTCCCAAGAGACCCAGTACTTC.

This chain uses TRBV27 with TRBJ1-2; D is perhaps TRBD1 (5 bases). CDR3 length: 14 residues. The V gene's germline CDR1 is MNHEY and CDR2 SMNVEV (reference sequence). V lost 3 bases and J 9 bases, leaving 17 bases between the germline ends. CDR3 coding DNA: TGTGCCAGCAGTTTGTATCCGCAGGGCGGGAGCTACACCTTC. Amino acids: CASSLYPQGGSYTF.

The chain uses TRBV5-4 and TRBJ2-1, with 11 bases lining up with TRBD2. The V segment lost 0 bases and the J segment 8 bases; nucleotides outside the gene matches: 7. The CDR3 consists of 16 residues. CDR1 is SGHNT, CDR2 YYREEE, per germline (reference sequence). CDR3 coding DNA: TGTGCCAGCAGCTTGGAGGTAGCGGGGGGGCGCTATGAGCAGTTCTTC. It specifies CASSLEVAGGRYEQFF.

The rearrangement joins TRBV6-6 to TRBJ1-4; no clear D gene. The germline gives CDR1 MNHNY, CDR2 SVGAGI (reference sequence). The V gene lost 2 bases and the J gene lost 4 bases, with 8 bases spanning the gap. There are 14 residues in the CDR3. CDR3 sequence reads: CASSYRQVNEKLFF. Here the CDR3 DNA reads TGTGCCAGCAGTTACAGGCAGGTTAATGAAAAACTGTTTTTT.